Each of the 28 T cell receptor beta chains below was sequenced from the same sample in a study of a mutant IDH1 vaccine in newly diagnosed glioma. Method: immunoSEQ multiplex PCR; TCRdb's copy keeps in-frame clones and lacks some. The sample holds approximately 60,000 clones; 85% to 90% are singletons and the top ten take roughly 1.4%. These receptors lack a known antigen. Time point: week 23, last vaccination. Doses comprised 300 ug of mutant IDH1 20-mer peptide each, plus topical imiquimod. Source: PBMCs, taken from a glioma patient whose treatment included an IDH1 peptide vaccine. Receptor source: a man in his forties or fifties with glioma.

The chain employs TRBV7-6 and TRBJ1-3; a possible D gene is TRBD1 (5 bases). In germline, CDR1 is SGHVS, CDR2 FNYEAQ. The CDR3 has 15 residues. V was trimmed by 5 bases and J by 0 bases, leaving 11 bases between them. The CDR3: CASSPWGHSGNTIYF. The CDR3 nucleotides are TGTGCCAGCAGCCCTTGGGGCCACTCTGGAAACACCATATATTTT.

The chain links TRBV5-5 to TRBJ2-3; D possibly corresponds to TRBD1 (5 bases). V lost 2 bases to trimming and J lost 2 bases, with 9 bases between them. Germline V lookup: CDR1 SGHKS, CDR2 YYEKEE (reference sequence). The CDR3 is 14 amino acids. CDR3 coding DNA: TGTGCCAGCAGCTTTGAAGGGGCCACAGATACGCAGTATTTT. Translated, it gives CASSFEGATDTQYF.

CDR3 in DNA: TGCGCCAGCAGCTCCACGGGACAGGGGGCAGAATATGGCTACACCTTC. The encoded protein is CASSSTGQGAEYGYTF. The chain employs TRBV5-1 and TRBJ1-2; 12 positions match TRBD1. Germline V gene lookup returns CDR1 SGHRS and CDR2 YFSETQ. This CDR3 is 16 amino acids long. J gave up 5 bases and V 3 bases, and 8 bases lay outside the gene matches.

V is TRBV5-1 and J is TRBJ1-5; 9 nucleotides agree with TRBD1. In germline, CDR1 is SGHRS, CDR2 YFSETQ. This CDR3 contains 15 residues. Unmatched junction bases numbered 8, after V lost 7 bases and J lost 3 bases. The CDR3 region has the DNA TGCGCCAGCTCCAGGACAGGGGAGGACAATCAGCCCCAGCATTTT. Protein sequence: CASSRTGEDNQPQHF. The entire variable domain, with the rest obtained from reference TRBV5-1 and TRBJ1-5, is as follows: KAGVTQTPRYLIKTRGQQVTLSCSPISGHRSVSWYQQTPGQGLQFLFEYFSETQRNKGNFPGRFSGRQFSNSRSEMNVSTLELGDSALYLCASSRTGEDNQPQHFGDGTRLSIL.

The genes are TRBV4-3 and TRBJ2-7; a possible D gene is TRBD1 (6 bases). Trimming pared 4 bases from V and 0 bases from J, leaving 16 bases between. The CDR3 totals 16 residues. Germline loops: CDR1 LGHNA, CDR2 YSLEER. The CDR3 reads CASSRGTSQSSYEQYF. The DNA for the CDR3 is TGCGCCAGCAGCCGTGGGACATCCCAAAGCTCCTACGAGCAGTACTTC.

This clone was found once. J is TRBJ2-5 and V is TRBV2; D is ambiguous. This CDR3 spans 11 amino acids. Germline V gives CDR1 SNHLY, CDR2 FYNNEI. V lost 6 bases, J lost 5 bases, and 7 bases lay in between. The CDR3 loop reads CASRAYETQYF. The CDR3 bases are TGTGCCAGCAGGGCATACGAGACCCAGTACTTC.

The V gene is TRBV7-2, the J gene TRBJ2-2; D possibly uses TRBD1 or TRBD2 (7 bases each). Per germline, CDR1 SGHTA and CDR2 FQGNSA. The CDR3 is made up of 16 amino acids. V was shortened by 4 bases and J by 2 bases, with 14 bases between the two germline ends. This CDR3 is CASSSGGTANTGELFF. CDR3 bases: TGTGCCAGCAGCTCCGGGGGGACAGCCAACACCGGGGAGCTGTTTTTT.

In this sample, this clone turned up a few times. The chain has TRBV18 and TRBJ2-6, with 9 bases aligning to TRBD1. J was trimmed by 0 bases and V by 3 bases; bases with no gene match: 6. Germline V gene data show CDR1 as KGHSH and CDR2 as LQKENI. CDR3 length: 18 amino acids. The DNA of the CDR3 is TGTGCCAGCTCACCCGCCGGGACAGGGTCCTCTGGGGCCAACGTCCTGACTTTC. Its translation: CASSPAGTGSSGANVLTF.

The chain links TRBV6-5 to TRBJ1-1, with D hard to call. The germline V and J ends were trimmed by 5 bases and 2 bases, with 15 bases remaining between them. The CDR3 runs to 15 residues. CDR1 MNHEY and CDR2 SVGAGI come from the germline V gene. As DNA, the CDR3 is TGTGCCAGCAGTCACCCCCGAGGCGCTAACACTGAAGCTTTCTTT. It translates to CASSHPRGANTEAFF.

V gene TRBV4-1 combines with J gene TRBJ2-1; 10 bases map to TRBD2. The J segment lost 0 bases and the V segment lost 1 base, leaving 6 bases of the junction unmatched. The CDR3 contains 18 residues. Germline lookup yields CDR1 MGHRA and CDR2 YSYEKL. CDR3 residues: CASSQVTSGYHSYNEQFF. CDR3 DNA sequence: TGCGCCAGCAGCCAAGTGACTAGCGGGTACCACTCCTACAATGAGCAGTTCTTC.

This chain uses TRBV10-2 with TRBJ1-1; the D gene is possibly TRBD1 (6 bases). Trimming stripped 5 bases from V and 1 base from J, with 8 bases between. Germline loops: CDR1 WSHSY, CDR2 SAAADI. The CDR3 consists of 13 residues. The CDR3 region is CASSLQGNTEAFF. The CDR3 nucleotides are TGCGCCAGCAGTTTACAGGGGAACACTGAAGCTTTCTTT.

The chain has TRBV6-4 and TRBJ2-7; weak D call: TRBD2 (6 bases). CDR1 is MRHNA and CDR2 is SNTAGT in the germline V gene. V dropped 5 bases and J dropped 2 bases, with 13 bases sitting between them. The CDR3 totals 14 residues. CDR3 coding DNA: TGTGCCAGCAGTAAAGAACCGGGAGCCTACGAGCAGTACTTC. This sequence encodes CASSKEPGAYEQYF.

The rearrangement uses TRBV6-4 and TRBJ2-6, with D unclear. V was pared by 0 bases and J by 2 bases, with 5 bases between. From germline, CDR1 is MRHNA and CDR2 SNTAGT. This CDR3 contains 15 residues. CDR3 nucleotide sequence: TGTGCCAGCAGTGACTCAAGGGCTGGGGCCAACGTCCTGACTTTC. Its translation is CASSDSRAGANVLTF.

The chain is built from TRBV18 and TRBJ1-1; 8 bases align to TRBD1. V lost 5 bases to trimming and J lost 0 bases; unmatched junction nucleotides: 8. The CDR3 spans 16 residues. Germline V gene sequence: CDR1 KGHSH, CDR2 LQKENI. The CDR3 DNA sequence: TGTGCCAGCTCATTGACAGGGGCGTCCATGAACACTGAAGCTTTCTTT. Its protein is CASSLTGASMNTEAFF.

The chain employs TRBV6-1 and TRBJ2-3; TRBD2 aligns across 11 bases. Germline V lookup: CDR1 MNHNS, CDR2 SASEGT. The CDR3 has 15 residues. Trimming cost V 1 base and J 4 bases; bases outside gene matches: 1. The CDR3 region is CASSEVSGGADTQYF. The CDR3 DNA sequence: TGTGCCAGCAGTGAAGTTAGCGGGGGGGCAGATACGCAGTATTTT.

The chain carries TRBV4-2 and TRBJ1-5; D is unclear. The V end was cut by 4 bases, the J end by 3 bases, with 13 bases between. The CDR3 has 15 amino acids. Germline loops: CDR1 LGHNA, CDR2 YNFKEQ. The CDR3 protein is CASSLVGADNQPQHF. DNA for the CDR3: TGTGCCAGCAGCCTTGTGGGTGCAGACAATCAGCCCCAGCATTTT.

This clone was seen only a few times. The chain couples TRBV12-5 to TRBJ2-1; 11 nucleotides align to TRBD2. The CDR3 sequence is 20 residues long. V gave up 0 bases and J gave up 7 bases; unmatched junction bases: 17. Germline V gene lookup returns CDR1 LGHNT and CDR2 FRNRAP. The CDR3 sequence: CASGLVLTGTMASGRNEQFF. The CDR3 DNA sequence: TGTGCTAGTGGTTTGGTACTAACAGGTACGATGGCTAGCGGGAGGAATGAGCAGTTCTTC.

This chain uses TRBV6-5 with TRBJ2-7, with a weak D call TRBD1 (5 bases). Germline values: CDR1 MNHEY, CDR2 SVGAGI. The CDR3 loop spans 13 amino acids. V lost 6 bases to trimming and J lost 4 bases, with 13 bases between them. CDR3 nucleotide sequence: TGTGCCAGCAGGCTACAGGCTTGGTACGAGCAGTACTTC. This codes for CASRLQAWYEQYF.

The chain combines TRBV28 with TRBJ1-5; a possible D gene is TRBD1 (5 bases). V was pared by 4 bases and J by 1 base, with 17 bases between. Germline V lookup: CDR1 MDHEN, CDR2 SYDVKM. This CDR3 spans 17 amino acids. CDR3 residues: CASSSIGASRSNQPQHF. DNA for the CDR3: TGTGCCAGCAGTTCTATTGGGGCAAGTCGGAGCAATCAGCCCCAGCATTTT.

This chain links TRBV7-3 with TRBJ1-3; D is unresolved. The CDR3 consists of 14 residues. V gave up 7 bases and J gave up 0 bases, with 10 bases separating them. Per the germline V gene, CDR1 is SGHTA and CDR2 is FQGTGA. CDR3 sequence (DNA): TGTGCCAGCACCAAGGTGAACTCTGGAAACACCATATATTTT. Protein sequence: CASTKVNSGNTIYF.

Here the CDR3 DNA reads TGTGCCAGCAGCTTGGGCACAACTAGCAATCAGCCCCAGCATTTT. Translated, it gives CASSLGTTSNQPQHF. The rearrangement uses TRBV5-6 and TRBJ1-5; D is uncertain. CDR1 and CDR2 from the germline V gene are SGHDT and YYEEEE. V was pared by 0 bases and J by 0 bases, with 7 bases between. The CDR3 totals 15 residues.

This chain uses TRBV19 with TRBJ2-1; D is ambiguous. V lost 1 base, J lost 6 bases, and 1 base lay in between. CDR3 length: 11 amino acids. The germline V gene encodes CDR1 LNHDA and CDR2 SQIVND (reference sequence). CDR3 coding DNA: TGTGCCAGTAGTATAGTCAATGAGCAGTTCTTC. It is translated as CASSIVNEQFF.

The gene calls are TRBV2 and TRBJ2-4; D is uncertain. Germline V CDR1 and CDR2: SNHLY, FYNNEI. The V gene lost 6 bases and the J gene lost 9 bases, with 12 bases spanning the gap. CDR3 size: 12 residues. CDR3 sequence reads: CASRRTMSIQYF. The DNA of the CDR3 is TGTGCCAGCAGGCGGACCATGTCCATTCAGTACTTC. The full variable domain, completed using reference TRBV2 and TRBJ2-4, is EPEVTQTPSHQVTQMGQEVILRCVPISNHLYFYWYRQILGQKVEFLVSFYNNEISEKSEIFDDQFSVERPDGSNFTLKIRSTKLEDSAMYFCASRRTMSIQYFGAGTRLSVL.

This chain joins TRBV6-4 and TRBJ2-1, with D possibly TRBD2 on 6 matching bases. Germline CDR1 and CDR2: MRHNA and SNTAGT. V dropped 3 bases and J dropped 9 bases, with 15 bases sitting between them. The length of the CDR3 is 14 residues. CDR3 residues: CASSEFSSVGEQFF. DNA for the CDR3: TGTGCCAGCAGTGAGTTTTCTAGCGTCGGTGAGCAGTTCTTC.

This chain links TRBV12-5 with TRBJ2-5; the D is unclear. This CDR3 is 14 amino acids long. V gave up 5 bases and J gave up 0 bases, with 10 bases separating them. Germline-derived CDR1 and CDR2 are LGHNT and FRNRAP. The CDR3 coding sequence is TGTGCTAGTGGTCTCGGACGGTACCAAGAGACCCAGTACTTC. Amino acids: CASGLGRYQETQYF.

V usage is TRBV29-1 and J usage is TRBJ1-2, with 11 positions matching TRBD1. V lost 6 bases and J lost 6; bases outside the gene matches: 3. CDR1 is SQVTM and CDR2 is ANQGSEA in the germline V gene. This CDR3 has 12 residues. CDR3 protein: CSVRTGGDGYTF. The CDR3 nucleotides are TGCAGCGTACGGACAGGGGGCGATGGCTACACCTTC.

The chain recombines TRBV7-2 with TRBJ1-5, with TRBD1 as a possible D gene (5 bases). Germline lookup yields CDR1 SGHTA and CDR2 FQGNSA. Between the trimmed V and J ends, which lost 5 bases and 1 base, there was a span of 12 bases. The CDR3 totals 15 residues. Written as DNA, the CDR3 is TGTGCCAGCAGCCCCATTTGGGGGAGCAATCAGCCCCAGCATTTT. Its translation: CASSPIWGSNQPQHF.

CDR3 amino acids: CASSYSTSGRLNEQFF. CDR3 coding DNA: TGTGCCAGCAGTTACTCCACTAGCGGGAGGTTAAATGAGCAGTTCTTC. The chain is built from TRBV6-5 and TRBJ2-1, with 12 positions matching TRBD2. The CDR3 runs to 16 residues. Germline V gene data show CDR1 as MNHEY and CDR2 as SVGAGI. The V and J ends lost 0 bases and 7 bases, in that order; junction bases with no gene match: 4.